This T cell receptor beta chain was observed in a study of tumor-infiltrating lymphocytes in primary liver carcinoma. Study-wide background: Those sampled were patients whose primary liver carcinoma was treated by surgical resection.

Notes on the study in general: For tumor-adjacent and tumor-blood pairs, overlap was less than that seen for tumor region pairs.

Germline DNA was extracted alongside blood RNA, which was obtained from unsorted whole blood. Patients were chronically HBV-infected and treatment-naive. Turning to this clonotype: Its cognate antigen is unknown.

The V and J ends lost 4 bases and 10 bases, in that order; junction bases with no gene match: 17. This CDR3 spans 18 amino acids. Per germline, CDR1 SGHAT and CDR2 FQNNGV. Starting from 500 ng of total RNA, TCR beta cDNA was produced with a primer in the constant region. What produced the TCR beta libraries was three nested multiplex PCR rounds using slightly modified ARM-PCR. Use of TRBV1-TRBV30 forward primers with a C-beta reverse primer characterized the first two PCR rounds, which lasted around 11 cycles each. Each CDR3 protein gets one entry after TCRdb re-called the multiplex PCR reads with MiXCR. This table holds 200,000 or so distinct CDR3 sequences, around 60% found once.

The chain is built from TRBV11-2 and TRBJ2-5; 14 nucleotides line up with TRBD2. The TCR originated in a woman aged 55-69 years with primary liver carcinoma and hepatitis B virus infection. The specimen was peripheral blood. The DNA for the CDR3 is TGTGCCAGCAGCTCCCAGACTAGCGGGAGGGAGGGGCAGAAGATCCAGTACTTC. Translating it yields CASSSQTSGREGQKIQYF.